A selection of T cell receptor beta chains follows, all from one sample in a study of blood T cell repertoires in COVID-19. Generated by immunoSEQ multiplex PCR, the TCRdb table keeps only in-frame clones and is missing some. The data contain more than 200,000 clones, approximately 86% of them singletons. The sample consisted of peripheral blood. The source is a human donor in a cohort sampled during active COVID-19. CDR3s include the opening cysteine and the closing phenylalanine or tryptophan. Some rows mark clone size as missing; the rest say once, few, many or name a class of expanded clone.

abundance,v_gene,j_gene,CDR3aa
-,TRBV7-8,TRBJ2-7,CASSFEGGRVAYEQYF
few,TRBV21-1,TRBJ1-5,CASSPEGTGGGGNQPQHF
-,TRBV5-6,TRBJ2-7,CASSFLAGGNYEQYF
-,TRBV18,TRBJ2-7,CASSLDRGTYEQYF
-,TRBV5-1,TRBJ2-5,CASSPGGPEETQYF
-,TRBV3-1/TRBV3-2,TRBJ2-4,CASSRWTSGMIIAKNIQYF
-,TRBV5-6,TRBJ2-7,CASSLGGGGAPIEQYF
-,TRBV2,TRBJ2-7,CASSYSYEQYF
-,TRBV6-6,TRBJ1-1,CASSNRGQGTTEAFF
-,TRBV6-2/TRBV6-3,TRBJ2-7,CASSYTLAPETYEQYF
-,TRBV4-2,TRBJ2-7,CASSRYPPKDSGKSSYEQYF
-,TRBV18,TRBJ2-7,CASSPERGQGKVSIEIYSYEQYF
-,TRBV25-1,TRBJ2-7,CASSSPLIRGTYEQYF
-,TRBV6-2/TRBV6-3,TRBJ2-7,CASSYHDGTSGRGEQYF
-,TRBV10-3,TRBJ1-2,CAISEGRTAYVGYTF
-,TRBV12-3/TRBV12-4,TRBJ2-1,CASSPTSASEQFF
-,TRBV25-1,TRBJ1-5,CASSESGRGSNQPQHF
-,TRBV19,TRBJ1-5,CASTPGTGSSQPQHF
once,TRBV18,TRBJ2-3,CASSVDRGGTDTQYF
-,TRBV5-1,TRBJ1-2,CASSLASGFGGYTF
once,TRBV5-8,TRBJ2-7,CASSLVGEAGLSGREQYF
-,TRBV2,TRBJ2-7,CASSERVYEQYF
-,TRBV5-1,TRBJ1-1,CASSFGGQGQRGGSEAFF
-,TRBV18,TRBJ2-4,CASSPLAGSGAKNIQYF
-,TRBV27,TRBJ2-7,CASSQIAGEAYEQYF
-,TRBV19,TRBJ1-5,CASRRDREGGQPQHF
-,TRBV6-5,TRBJ1-2,CASSYSAGVDGYTF
-,TRBV29-1,TRBJ1-2,CSVEADRGGGYTF
many,TRBV30,TRBJ1-5,CAWTPRTGGIQPQHF
-,TRBV7-9,TRBJ2-5,CASSLGGWDQETQYF
-,TRBV28,TRBJ1-1,CASSVDRENTEAFF
-,TRBV25-1,TRBJ1-4,CASSELSMDEKLFF
-,TRBV28,TRBJ2-7,CASSLQTGNSYEQYF
few,TRBV3-1/TRBV3-2,TRBJ1-2,CASSQARQGSYGYTF
once,TRBV5-6,TRBJ1-6,CASSFTGGSNHNSPLHF
once,TRBV13,TRBJ2-7,CASGTGEDEQYF
-,TRBV7-9,TRBJ1-2,CASSLVIAGNGYTF
-,TRBV19,TRBJ1-5,CASSITGDQPQHF
-,TRBV27,TRBJ2-5,CASSRRTEETQYF
-,TRBV3-1/TRBV3-2,TRBJ2-2,CASSQVLRALNTGELFF